This TCR beta chain was found in a study of blood T cell repertoires in COVID-19. The germline gives CDR1 MNHEY, CDR2 SVGEGT. This CDR3 is built from 16 residues. Trimming took 0 bases from V and 1 from J, leaving 10 bases between them. Assay used: immunoSEQ multiplex PCR; TCRdb lists only in-frame clones, some missing. The table has approximately 130,000 clones, around 86% seen once; the top ten hold 15% to 20%. Sequences were obtained from peripheral blood. This chain links TRBV6-2 or TRBV6-3 with TRBJ2-1, with D possibly being TRBD2 (6 bases). This TCR came from a woman aged 50 to 60 who had recovered from COVID-19. The CDR3 DNA sequence: TGTGCCAGCAGTTACTCAGGACTATTTTCCTACAATGAGCAGTTCTTC. It is translated as CASSYSGLFSYNEQFF.